The clone carrying this T cell receptor beta chain was observed a single time. The entry originates in a study of blood T cell repertoires in COVID-19. Study-level information: The study drew acute and convalescent COVID-19 samples from the United States, Italy and Spain. PBMCs, B-cell-depleted T cells, or T cells provided the cDNA or gDNA that made up the material.

V was cut by 4 bases and J by 0 bases, with 13 bases left in between. Germline V CDR1 and CDR2: MNHNS, SASEGT. The CDR3 consists of 16 residues. The authors' processing: Estimates of nucleated cell counts were drawn from the amplification of reference gene primers. Clones were read by immunoSEQ multiplex PCR, and TCRdb kept only the in-frame ones, dropping some. Clone size and V and J calls were adopted from that table, with D and trimming inferred from the DNA. The sample lists over 60,000 clones; about three quarters were seen once. The clonotype comes from a woman over 75 with acute or convalescent COVID-19. What was sequenced was peripheral blood. The chain combines TRBV6-1 with TRBJ2-1; D remains ambiguous. The CDR3 DNA reads as TGTGCCAGCAGTGCACAGCCACAGAGCTCCTACAATGAGCAGTTCTTC. Amino acids: CASSAQPQSSYNEQFF.